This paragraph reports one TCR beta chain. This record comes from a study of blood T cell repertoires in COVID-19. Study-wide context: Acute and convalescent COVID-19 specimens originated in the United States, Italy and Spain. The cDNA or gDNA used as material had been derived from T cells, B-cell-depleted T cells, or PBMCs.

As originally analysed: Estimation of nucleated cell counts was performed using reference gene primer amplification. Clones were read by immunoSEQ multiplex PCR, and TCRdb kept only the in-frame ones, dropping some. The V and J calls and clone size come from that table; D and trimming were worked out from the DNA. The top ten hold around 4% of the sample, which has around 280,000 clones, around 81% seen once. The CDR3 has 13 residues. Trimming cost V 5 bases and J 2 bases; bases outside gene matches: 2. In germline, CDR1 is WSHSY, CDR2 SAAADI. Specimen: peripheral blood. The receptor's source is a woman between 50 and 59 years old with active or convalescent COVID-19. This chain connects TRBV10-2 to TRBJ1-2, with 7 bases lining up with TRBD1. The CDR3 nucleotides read TGCGCCAGCAGTCTGGGACAGAACTATGGCTACACCTTC. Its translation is CASSLGQNYGYTF.